This T cell receptor (beta chain) was documented in a study of T cells after yellow fever vaccination (dated by TCRdb to the late 2010s). As for the study more broadly: Libraries from fractions with low cell numbers were prepared with the SMART-Seq v4 Ultra Low Input RNA kit. Blood was drawn at multiple timepoints before and after primary and secondary immunization, with bulk PBMC replicates and cell subsets isolated. Two healthy male donors made up the cohort, one aged 18 to 29 years and the other aged 30 to 40 years. To track T-cell clones before and after primary and booster YFV17D yellow fever vaccination, bulk TCR alpha and beta repertoires were sequenced longitudinally. The paper as a whole reports these results and caveats: A small fraction of clonotypes appeared in both the CD4 and CD8 compartments, likely as a result of convergent recombination. FACS-sorted repertoires could contain abundant contaminating clonotypes from the bulk population, so computational filtering was required. After the booster, most clones that had expanded after primary vaccination were detected again (around 97% of CD4 and 88% of CD8), suggesting broad maintenance of memory. The secondary T-cell response was weaker than the primary response but faster, peaking on day 5 instead of day 15. Because the study included only a couple of donors, the extent to which the findings can be generalized is limited.

The CDR3, cysteine through phenylalanine, is 16 amino acids long. Of the read, only the CDR3 DNA is kept; its 48 bases are in frame from base 1. V and J are truncated by 4 bases and 3 bases respectively, leaving an intervening sequence of 17 bases. The CDR1 and CDR2 encoded by the germline V gene are SGHRS and YFSETQ. On this clonotype itself: The specificity of this receptor is unknown. Per-base qualities were not stored, and no clone one base away is much larger.

The sample's treatment or condition label is to be understood as: live attenuated yellow fever vaccine strain. Two biological replicates of bulk PBMCs were collected at each blood-draw timepoint. A standard Ficoll-Paque protocol was used to isolate PBMCs from peripheral blood. TriZol was used to extract RNA from bulk PBMCs, CD4 and CD8 fractions, and dextramer-positive and dextramer-negative fractions. TCR cDNA was synthesized by 5'RACE template switching, which introduced a universal primer site and unique molecular identifiers. Priming for cDNA synthesis came from both the TCR alpha and TCR beta constant segments. Library amplification used two PCR steps, and the second PCR step added sample barcodes and sequencing adapters. Sequencing of the libraries was done on either Illumina HiSeq 2500 (2x100 bp) or NovaSeq (2x150 bp). The original methods were these. Demultiplexing of reads and collapsing into UMI consensus sequences were performed with MIGEC, and V(D)J alignment was carried out with MiXCR. Vaccine-responding clonotypes were defined with edgeR using replicate PBMC samples, requiring FDR below 0.01 and a log2 fold change above 5 up to day 15. Bulk clonotypes were assigned CD4 or CD8 identity according to which sequenced CD4 or CD8 repertoire held them at higher abundance. The raw public data were reprocessed by TCRdb itself: fastp quality trimming at Q25, MiXCR clonotype calling, in-frame beta chains only. Every entry covers one CDR3 protein and lists the most common genes and DNA from its rows. The V and J calls were determined by TCRdb, not by the authors. The sample yields hundreds of thousands of distinct CDR3 sequences; about 14% were counted once. Together, the top ten hold 11% to 15% of the sample.

The specimen comprised PBMCs, sampled on the day of the yellow fever booster vaccination. The rearrangement joined TRBV5-1 to TRBJ2-1, and perhaps TRBD2 as D gene, on 6 matching bases. The source of this sequence is a young man who received the YFV17D yellow fever vaccine. The bases are TGCGCCAGCAGCGAAGGTGGGACTTCCATCTACAATGAGCAGTTCTTC. This gives the protein CASSEGGTSIYNEQFF.